One sample yielded the 15 T cell receptor beta chains listed below, sequenced in a study of CD8+CD57+ T cells in acquired aplastic anemia. Both TCR beta VDJ combination and CDR3 sequence profiling were carried out. Genomic DNA was the template for this profiling. TCRdb analysed the reads with MiXCR anew, one entry per CDR3 protein. Counted here are about 110,000 distinct CDR3 sequences, 40% to 65% occurring once; the ten biggest clones make up around 32%. The specimen was sorted CD4+, CD8+, or CD8+CD57+ T cells (not recorded which) from PBMCs. The receptors originated from a human donor in good health, serving as a control.

This clonotype has a count of ten or more. The chain couples TRBV12-3 or TRBV12-4 to TRBJ1-2, with TRBD1 matching over 7 bases. J gave up 4 bases and V 7 bases, and 9 bases lay outside the gene matches. The CDR3 contains 14 residues. The CDR3 bases are TGTGCCAGCACCGGGCAAAAGGGGGCCTATGGCTACACCTTC. It translates to CASTGQKGAYGYTF.

The chain has TRBV11-1 and TRBJ2-3; D is unresolved. The CDR3 runs to 16 residues. Between the trimmed V and J ends, which lost 5 bases and 2 bases, there was a span of 17 bases. Germline-derived CDR1 and CDR2 are SGHAT and FQDESV (reference sequence). CDR3 in DNA: TGTGCCAGCAGCCTGCGTCTGCCAGACCTCACAGATACGCAGTATTTT. Its translation is CASSLRLPDLTDTQYF.

This clonotype was seen at least ten times. The J gene is TRBJ2-3, the V gene TRBV3-1, with TRBD1 as a possible D gene (5 bases). From germline, CDR1 is LGHDT and CDR2 YNNKEL (reference sequence). The CDR3 is 13 residues long. Between the trimmed V and J ends, which lost 4 bases and 4 bases, there was a span of 9 bases. The CDR3 DNA reads TGTGCCAGCAGCCCTACAGGTTCAGATACGCAGTATTTT. It is translated as CASSPTGSDTQYF.

The chain joins TRBV5-1 to TRBJ1-2; 7 nucleotides agree with TRBD1. After removal of 4 bases from V and 8 bases from J, the junction contained 8 bases not matched to a gene. The CDR3 covers 13 residues. Germline V gene lookup returns CDR1 SGHRS and CDR2 YFSETQ. The CDR3 nucleotides are TGCGCCAGCAGCCTATGGACAGGCGGCGGCTACACCTTC. This translates into CASSLWTGGGYTF.

This clonotype was seen only once. This chain connects TRBV15 to TRBJ2-7, with 7 bases that match TRBD1. Trimming cost V 6 bases and J 4 bases; bases outside gene matches: 9. CDR3 size: 14 residues. Germline V CDR1 and CDR2: LNHNV, YYDKDF (reference sequence). The CDR3 region is CATRGEGALYEQYF. In DNA, the CDR3 is TGTGCCACCAGAGGAGAGGGGGCGTTGTACGAGCAGTACTTC.

This clonotype was counted at least ten times. V is TRBV7-3 and J is TRBJ2-3; the D gene is possibly TRBD2 (5 bases). Germline CDR1 SGHTA, CDR2 FQGTGA. The ends were cut back, 3 bases at V and 1 base at J, with 8 bases in the middle. There are 14 residues in the CDR3. CDR3 amino acids: CASSFGSGTDTQYF. CDR3 nucleotide sequence: TGTGCCAGCAGCTTTGGTAGCGGCACAGATACGCAGTATTTT. The full variable domain, its missing parts supplied by reference TRBV7-3 and TRBJ2-3, is GAGVSQTPSNKVTEKGKYVELRCDPISGHTALYWYRQSLGQGPEFLIYFQGTGAADDSGLPNDRFFAVRPEGSVSTLKIQRTERGDSAVYLCASSFGSGTDTQYFGPGTRLTVL.

In regard to this clonotype: A much larger clone lies a single base off, so this may be a read error. The J gene is TRBJ2-2, the V gene TRBV6-5, with 7 positions matching TRBD1. This CDR3 is 15 amino acids long. Germline assignment: CDR1 MNHEY and CDR2 SVGAGI. CDR3 DNA sequence: TGTGCCGGCAGTTACTCGACAGGGCAGAACGGGGAGCTGTTTTTT. This translates into CAGSYSTGQNGELFF.

There are many counts of this clonotype. The chain recombines TRBV4-3 with TRBJ1-1, with D possibly TRBD1 on 6 matching bases. Trimming cost V 1 base and J 4 bases, with 10 bases left between them. CDR3 length equals 14 residues. Germline CDR1 is LGHNA and CDR2 is YSLEER. The CDR3 loop reads CASSQGRGGTEAFF. The CDR3 DNA reads TGCGCCAGCAGCCAAGGTAGGGGGGGCACTGAAGCTTTCTTT.

The chain joins TRBV6-2 or TRBV6-3 to TRBJ1-2; the D gene is possibly TRBD1 (5 bases). This CDR3 is 17 amino acids long. The ends were cut back, 2 bases at V and 6 bases at J, with 22 bases in the middle. The V gene's germline CDR1 is MNHEY and CDR2 SVGEGT. The CDR3 region is CASSYLYGGEGKNGYTF. CDR3 bases: TGTGCCAGCAGTTACCTATACGGGGGAGAAGGCAAAAATGGCTACACCTTC.

The J gene is TRBJ2-7, the V gene TRBV29-1, with D tentatively TRBD1 (6 bases). Germline V gene sequence: CDR1 SQVTM, CDR2 ANQGSEA. CDR3 size: 13 residues. The CDR3 sequence: CSATGTTRYEQYF. CDR3 sequence (DNA): TGCAGTGCGACCGGGACAACTCGCTACGAGCAGTACTTC.

The gene calls are TRBV12-3 or TRBV12-4 and TRBJ1-5; no clear D gene. This CDR3 contains 12 residues. Trimming removed 6 bases from V and 10 bases from J, with 13 bases in between. The chain's CDR3 is CASSLAEGPQHF. Written as DNA, the CDR3 is TGTGCCAGCAGCCTAGCAGAGGGACCCCAGCATTTT.

The chain joins TRBV2 to TRBJ2-3, with D unclear. The CDR3 runs 14 residues. Germline assignment: CDR1 SNHLY and CDR2 FYNNEI. The V and J ends lost 5 bases and 1 base respectively, with 10 bases between them. DNA for the CDR3: TGTGCCAGCAGTCACGGCCAGGGCACAGATACGCAGTATTTT. As protein: CASSHGQGTDTQYF.

This clonotype has at least ten counts. V usage is TRBV4-3 and J usage is TRBJ1-5; D gene uncertain. This CDR3 is 15 amino acids long. The V gene's germline CDR1 is LGHNA and CDR2 YSLEER. The V gene lost 0 bases and the J gene lost 0 bases, with 6 bases spanning the gap. CDR3 bases: TGCGCCAGCAGCCAAGATCTCAGTAGCAATCAGCCCCAGCATTTT. Protein sequence: CASSQDLSSNQPQHF.

The rearrangement uses TRBV4-2 and TRBJ1-2, with 7 bases aligning to TRBD1. With V trimmed by 0 bases and J by 5 bases, 12 bases remained unmatched. The CDR3 loop spans 17 amino acids. The V gene's germline CDR1 is LGHNA and CDR2 YNFKEQ. This CDR3 is CASSQDVGGQGGYGYTF. CDR3 nucleotide sequence: TGTGCCAGCAGCCAAGATGTGGGCGGGCAGGGGGGATATGGCTACACCTTC.

This clonotype showed up just once. Relative to the germline gene, one junction end is altered; a read error may explain this. The genes are TRBV24-1 and TRBJ2-3, with TRBD1 matching 8 bases. This CDR3 region has 15 residues. The V gene's germline CDR1 is KGHDR and CDR2 SFDVKD. Here the CDR3 reads CATSDSGTGTDTQYF. CDR3 DNA sequence: TGCGCCACCAGTGATTCCGGGACAGGTACCGATACGCAGTATTTT.